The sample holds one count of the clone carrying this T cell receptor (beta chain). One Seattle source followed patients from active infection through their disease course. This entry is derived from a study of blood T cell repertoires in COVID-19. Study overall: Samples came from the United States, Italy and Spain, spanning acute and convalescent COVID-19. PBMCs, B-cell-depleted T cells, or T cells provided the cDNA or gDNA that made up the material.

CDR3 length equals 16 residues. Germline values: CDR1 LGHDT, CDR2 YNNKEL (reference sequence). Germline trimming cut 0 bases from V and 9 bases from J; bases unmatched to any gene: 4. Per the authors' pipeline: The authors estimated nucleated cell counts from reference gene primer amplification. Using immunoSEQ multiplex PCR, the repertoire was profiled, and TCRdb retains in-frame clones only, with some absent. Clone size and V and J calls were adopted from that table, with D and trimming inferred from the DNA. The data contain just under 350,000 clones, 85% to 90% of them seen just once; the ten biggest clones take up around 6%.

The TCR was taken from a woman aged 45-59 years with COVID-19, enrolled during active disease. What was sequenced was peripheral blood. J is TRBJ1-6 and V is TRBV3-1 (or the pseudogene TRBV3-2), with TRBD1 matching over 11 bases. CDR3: CASSQDSGTGGSPLHF. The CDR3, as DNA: TGTGCCAGCAGCCAAGATTCCGGGACAGGGGGTTCACCCCTCCACTTT.